This entry features one T cell receptor (beta chain) sequence. CDR3 length: 14 amino acids. The junction had 5 bases not matched to a gene; V was cut back by 7 bases and J by 3 bases. Germline V CDR1 and CDR2: SNHLY, FYNNEI. This entry belongs to a study of cytomegalovirus exposure and HLA in healthy donors. Data came from immunoSEQ multiplex PCR; TCRdb stores just in-frame clones and leaves some out. In the table there are roughly 65,000 clones, nearly 95% of which are singletons. The chain recombines TRBV2 with TRBJ2-5; 10 bases line up with TRBD1. The TCR originated in a man aged 18 to 29 in good health and CMV-seropositive. The sample taken for sequencing was PBMCs. The chain's CDR3 is CASKPGTGEETQYF. For the CDR3, the DNA is TGTGCCAGCAAGCCTGGGACAGGGGAAGAGACCCAGTACTTC.